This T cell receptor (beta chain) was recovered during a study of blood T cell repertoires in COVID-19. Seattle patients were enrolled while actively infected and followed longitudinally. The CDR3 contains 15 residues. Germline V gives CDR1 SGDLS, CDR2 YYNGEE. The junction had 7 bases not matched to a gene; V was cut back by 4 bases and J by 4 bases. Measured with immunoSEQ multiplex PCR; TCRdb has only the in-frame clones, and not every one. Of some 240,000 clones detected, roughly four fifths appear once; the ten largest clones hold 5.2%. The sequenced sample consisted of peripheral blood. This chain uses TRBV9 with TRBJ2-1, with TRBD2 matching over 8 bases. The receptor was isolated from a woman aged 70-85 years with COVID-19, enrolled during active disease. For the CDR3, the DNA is TGTGCCAGCAGCCAAAGCGGGAGCTATTACAATGAGCAGTTCTTC. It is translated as CASSQSGSYYNEQFF.